One and the same sample provided the 20 T cell receptor beta chains below, sequenced in a study of cytomegalovirus exposure and HLA in healthy donors. In the PCR, 60 Vbeta and 13 Jbeta primers were used. Clones were read by immunoSEQ multiplex PCR, and TCRdb kept only the in-frame ones, dropping some. The sample holds some 41,000 clones. Sequenced: PBMCs. The receptors come from a male donor in good health and CMV-seronegative.

The V gene is TRBV27, the J gene TRBJ2-1, with 12 bases that match TRBD2. V shed 7 bases and J 8 bases; nucleotides not matched to a gene: 9. The length of the CDR3 is 15 residues. Germline loops: CDR1 MNHEY, CDR2 SMNVEV (reference sequence). This chain's CDR3 is CASMLAGGPSDEQFF. CDR3 coding DNA: TGTGCCAGCATGCTAGCGGGGGGGCCTAGCGATGAGCAGTTCTTC.

V usage is TRBV15 and J usage is TRBJ1-1; maybe TRBD1 (6 bases). This CDR3 spans 14 amino acids. V dropped 4 bases and J dropped 7 bases, with 16 bases sitting between them. CDR1 is LNHNV and CDR2 is YYDKDF in the germline V gene (reference sequence). CDR3 loop: CATSKYRDSFEAFF. The CDR3 DNA sequence: TGTGCCACCAGCAAATACAGGGATTCGTTTGAAGCTTTCTTT.

The V gene is TRBV6-1, the J gene TRBJ2-1; 10 nucleotides line up with TRBD2. From germline, CDR1 is MNHNS and CDR2 SASEGT. The CDR3 has 14 amino acids. With V trimmed by 7 bases and J by 7 bases, 7 bases remained unmatched. For the CDR3, the DNA is TGTGCCAGCACCGAACTAGCGGGGTATAATGAGCAGTTCTTC. This translates into CASTELAGYNEQFF.

This rearrangement joins TRBV6-5 to TRBJ1-2; D might be TRBD1 (6 bases). Germline loops: CDR1 MNHEY, CDR2 SVGAGI. The CDR3 is 15 amino acids. Trimming took off 5 bases at V and 5 bases at J, with 18 bases between the two ends. CDR3 region: CASSPRQVSVYGYTF. Here the CDR3 DNA reads TGTGCCAGCAGTCCCCGACAGGTTTCCGTATATGGCTACACCTTC.

The chain joins TRBV4-1 to TRBJ1-6; 9 nucleotides match TRBD1. The length of the CDR3 is 15 residues. Germline V CDR1 and CDR2: MGHRA, YSYEKL. Losses at the gene ends were 4 bases for V and 10 bases for J; bases not matched to a gene: 8. The CDR3 protein is CASSRPGTGTSPLHF. DNA for the CDR3: TGCGCCAGCAGCCGACCCGGGACAGGGACGTCACCCCTCCACTTT.

The CDR3 spells CASTVSGRNNEKLFF. DNA for the CDR3: TGTGCCAGCACTGTCAGCGGCAGAAATAATGAAAAACTGTTTTTT. The chain employs TRBV4-2 and TRBJ1-4; no reliable D call. V was cut by 7 bases and J by 4 bases, with 16 bases left in between. CDR3 size: 15 residues. Germline values: CDR1 LGHNA, CDR2 YNFKEQ.

This chain uses TRBV5-5 with TRBJ1-5; possible D gene TRBD1, 6 bases. Germline loops: CDR1 SGHKS, CDR2 YYEKEE (reference sequence). The CDR3 is 16 amino acids. Trimming cost V 3 bases and J 0 bases, with 13 bases left between them. CDR3 in amino acids: CASSSTGGFSNQPQHF. The CDR3 DNA sequence: TGTGCCAGCAGCTCCACGGGGGGCTTTAGCAATCAGCCCCAGCATTTT.

The rearrangement uses TRBV5-4 and TRBJ2-7; TRBD1 agrees at 7 bases. The CDR3 is 13 residues long. Per germline, CDR1 SGHNT and CDR2 YYREEE (reference sequence). The ends lost 1 base at V and 5 bases at J; junction bases unmatched: 3. CDR3 region: CASSLTGVHEQYF. The CDR3 region has the DNA TGTGCCAGCAGCTTGACAGGGGTCCACGAGCAGTACTTC.

To note about this clone: At one end the junction does not follow the germline gene, possibly because of a read error. The V gene is TRBV7-8, the J gene TRBJ2-7, with TRBD2 identical over 9 bases. The CDR3 has 14 amino acids. Germline V CDR1 and CDR2: SGHVS, FQNEAQ. CDR3 sequence (DNA): TGTGCCAGCAGCCTAGCGGGACTCTTCTACGAGCAGTACTTC. It yields the protein CASSLAGLFYEQYF. The complete variable domain, with remaining parts taken from reference TRBV7-8 and TRBJ2-7, reads GAGVSQSPRYKVAKRGQDVALRCDPISGHVSLFWYQQALGQGPEFLTYFQNEAQLDKSGLPSDRFFAERPEGSVSTLKIQRTQQEDSAVYLCASSLAGLFYEQYFGPGTRLTVT.

The chain has TRBV7-2 and TRBJ1-2, with D perhaps matching TRBD1 (5 bases). CDR3 length: 16 amino acids. Germline lookup yields CDR1 SGHTA and CDR2 FQGNSA. V lost 5 bases and J 8 bases, leaving 24 bases between the germline ends. The CDR3 nucleotides read TGTGCCAGCAGCCGGGAAGTCCGGGACTCCGAGAGGGGCTACACCTTC. This gives the protein CASSREVRDSERGYTF.

The genes are TRBV5-4 and TRBJ2-7, with a weak D call TRBD2 (5 bases). Trimming left V 3 bases short and J 7 bases short, with 14 bases between. The CDR3 covers 13 residues. The V gene's germline CDR1 is SGHNT and CDR2 YYREEE (reference sequence). CDR3 region: CASSSGLSWEQYF. The CDR3 DNA is TGTGCCAGCAGCTCTGGACTCAGTTGGGAGCAGTACTTC.

J is TRBJ2-2 and V is TRBV5-1, with a tentative D call TRBD2 (6 bases). The CDR3 has 14 residues. V was trimmed by 4 bases and J by 4 bases, leaving 11 bases between them. The germline gives CDR1 SGHRS, CDR2 YFSETQ. The CDR3 nucleotides read TGCGCCAGCAGCCCAGTCGGGGGCACCGGGGAGCTGTTTTTT. Its protein product is CASSPVGGTGELFF.

The gene calls are TRBV5-6 and TRBJ1-4, with D possibly matching TRBD1 (6 bases). Per the germline V gene, CDR1 is SGHDT and CDR2 is YYEEEE. The V gene lost 4 bases and the J gene lost 1 base, with 11 bases spanning the gap. The CDR3 sequence is 15 residues long. The CDR3 sequence is CASSTWGLTNEKLFF. CDR3 in DNA: TGTGCCAGCAGCACATGGGGGCTAACTAATGAAAAACTGTTTTTT.

This chain uses TRBV4-1 with TRBJ2-2; 7 bases map to TRBD1. V was pared by 1 base and J by 4 bases, with 3 bases of the junction left unmatched. This CDR3 comprises 15 residues. The V gene's germline CDR1 is MGHRA and CDR2 YSYEKL. CDR3 residues: CASSQGQGSTGELFF. The CDR3 nucleotides are TGCGCCAGCAGCCAAGGACAGGGATCCACCGGGGAGCTGTTTTTT.

The J gene is TRBJ2-3, the V gene TRBV19; no clear D. V lost 3 bases and J 2 bases, leaving 15 bases between the germline ends. This CDR3 has 16 residues. The germline gives CDR1 LNHDA, CDR2 SQIVND (reference sequence). CDR3: CASSMINSAYTDTQYF. The DNA for the CDR3 is TGTGCCAGTAGTATGATCAACAGTGCCTACACAGATACGCAGTATTTT.

The gene calls are TRBV27 and TRBJ2-3, with TRBD1 identical over 7 bases. Germline values: CDR1 MNHEY, CDR2 SMNVEV (reference sequence). V gave up 7 bases and J gave up 6 bases; unmatched junction bases: 10. The CDR3 totals 14 residues. The CDR3 DNA follows: TGTGCCAGCAAGGGGACAGCCTCGGGGGATACGCAGTATTTT. Its protein is CASKGTASGDTQYF.

This chain links TRBV29-1 with TRBJ2-3; 15 bases fit TRBD2. In germline, CDR1 is SQVTM, CDR2 ANQGSEA. The J segment lost 2 bases and the V segment lost 6 bases, leaving 3 bases of the junction unmatched. This CDR3 has 15 amino acids. The CDR3 bases are TGCAGCGTGGGGACTAGCGGGGGGACCACAGATACGCAGTATTTT. The encoded protein is CSVGTSGGTTDTQYF.

A word on this clone: The same CDR3 can be traced to other DNA sequences in this sample. The chain joins TRBV5-6 to TRBJ1-1; D remains ambiguous. The germline V gene has CDR1 SGHDT and CDR2 YYEEEE. There are 12 residues in the CDR3. V was clipped by 0 bases and J by 4 bases, with 4 bases between them. The CDR3 protein is CASSLGSTEAFF. CDR3 DNA sequence: TGTGCCAGCAGCTTGGGGAGCACTGAAGCTTTCTTT.

This chain connects TRBV6-5 to TRBJ2-5, with D possibly matching TRBD2 (5 bases). The CDR3 is made up of 15 amino acids. Germline V gene data show CDR1 as MNHEY and CDR2 as SVGAGI. V was trimmed by 0 bases and J by 5 bases, leaving 13 bases between them. CDR3 residues: CASSYSIPPGETQYF. CDR3 coding DNA: TGTGCCAGCAGTTACTCGATTCCTCCGGGGGAGACCCAGTACTTC.

The CDR3 DNA reads TGCGCCAGCAGCCCATCGGGGTCTAACTATGGCTACACCTTC. It yields the protein CASSPSGSNYGYTF. This rearrangement joins TRBV5-1 to TRBJ1-2; no definite D call. The CDR3 extends over 14 amino acids. Looked up from germline, CDR1 is SGHRS and CDR2 is YFSETQ. V was clipped by 4 bases and J by 0 bases, with 10 bases between them.